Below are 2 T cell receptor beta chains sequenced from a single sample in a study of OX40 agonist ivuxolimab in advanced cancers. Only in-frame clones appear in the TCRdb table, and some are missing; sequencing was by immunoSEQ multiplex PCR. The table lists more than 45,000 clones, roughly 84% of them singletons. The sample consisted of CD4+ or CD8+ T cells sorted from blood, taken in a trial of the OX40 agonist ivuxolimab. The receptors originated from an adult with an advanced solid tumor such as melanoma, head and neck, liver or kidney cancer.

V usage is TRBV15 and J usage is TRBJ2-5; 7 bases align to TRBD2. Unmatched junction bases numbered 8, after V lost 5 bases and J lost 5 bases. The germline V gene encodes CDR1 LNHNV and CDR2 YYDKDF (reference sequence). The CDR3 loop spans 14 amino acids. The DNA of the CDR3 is TGTGCCACCAGCCTATGGGGAGGGGAGGAGACCCAGTACTTC. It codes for CATSLWGGEETQYF. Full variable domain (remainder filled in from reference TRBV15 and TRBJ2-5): DAMVIQNPRYQVTQFGKPVTLSCSQTLNHNVMYWYQQKSSQAPKLLFHYYDKDFNNEADTPDNFQSRRPNTSFCFLDIRSPGLGDTAMYLCATSLWGGEETQYFGPGTRLLVL.

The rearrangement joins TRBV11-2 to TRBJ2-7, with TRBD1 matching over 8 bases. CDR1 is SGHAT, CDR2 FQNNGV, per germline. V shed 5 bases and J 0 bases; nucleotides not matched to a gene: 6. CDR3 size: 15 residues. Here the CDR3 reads CASSARDRSSYEQYF. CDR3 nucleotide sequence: TGTGCCAGCAGCGCCAGGGACAGGAGCTCCTACGAGCAGTACTTC. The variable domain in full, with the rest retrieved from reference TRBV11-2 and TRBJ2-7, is EAGVAQSPRYKIIEKRQSVAFWCNPISGHATLYWYQQILGQGPKLLIQFQNNGVVDDSQLPKDRFSAERLKGVDSTLKIQPAKLEDSAVYLCASSARDRSSYEQYFGPGTRLTVT.